The clone carrying this T cell receptor beta chain was picked up one time. The sample is drawn from a study of blood T cell repertoires in COVID-19. Study summary: Sites across the United States, Italy and Spain contributed samples from acute and convalescent COVID-19.

Using immunoSEQ multiplex PCR, the repertoire was profiled, and TCRdb retains in-frame clones only, with some absent. This repertoire shows about 190,000 clones, 88% found once; its top ten account for under 6.5%. V trimming: 5 bases; J trimming: 5 bases; junction bases outside the gene matches: 11. This CDR3 comprises 16 residues. Germline V lookup: CDR1 SGHNT, CDR2 YENEEA. The sample taken for sequencing was peripheral blood. This chain connects TRBV11-3 to TRBJ1-2; 10 positions agree with TRBD1. The clonotype was recovered from a man aged 40-49 years with active or convalescent COVID-19. CDR3 bases: TGTGCCAGCAGCGTATCCGGGACAGGGGTACGGTATGGCTACACCTTC. Protein product: CASSVSGTGVRYGYTF.